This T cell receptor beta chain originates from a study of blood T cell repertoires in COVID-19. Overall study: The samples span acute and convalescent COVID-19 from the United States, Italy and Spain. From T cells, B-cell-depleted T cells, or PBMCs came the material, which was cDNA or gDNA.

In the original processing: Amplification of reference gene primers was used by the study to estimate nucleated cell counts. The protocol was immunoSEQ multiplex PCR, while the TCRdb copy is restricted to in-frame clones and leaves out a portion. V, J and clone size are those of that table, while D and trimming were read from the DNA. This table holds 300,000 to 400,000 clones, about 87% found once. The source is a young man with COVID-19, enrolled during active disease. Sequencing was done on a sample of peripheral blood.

The DNA for the CDR3 is TGTGCCAGCAGCCACTCACAGGGGACCTACAATGAGCAGTTCTTC. This translates into CASSHSQGTYNEQFF. This chain uses TRBV5-4 with TRBJ2-1; 7 positions match TRBD1. The J segment lost 2 bases and the V segment lost 4 bases, leaving 6 bases of the junction unmatched. Germline values: CDR1 SGHNT, CDR2 YYREEE (reference sequence). The CDR3 is 15 residues long.